This TCR beta chain was identified during a study of cytomegalovirus exposure and HLA in healthy donors. Primers included in the PCR were 60 Vbeta and 13 Jbeta primers. Some clones are missing from TCRdb's copy, which holds only in-frame ones; the method was immunoSEQ multiplex PCR. This table holds approximately 150,000 clones, about four fifths found once. About this clone: What it binds is not known.

J gave up 0 bases and V 2 bases, and 4 bases lay outside the gene matches. This CDR3 spans 18 amino acids. Per germline, CDR1 MGHRA and CDR2 YSYEKL. General study findings and limits: Some TCR beta chains (roughly 160 of them) were listed as cytomegalovirus-associated.

The specimen sequenced was PBMCs. The chain links TRBV4-1 to TRBJ2-6; 10 bases fit TRBD2. This sequence originates from a man aged 30-40 years in good health and CMV-seronegative. The CDR3 sequence: CASSQLPSGSSGANVLTF. The DNA for the CDR3 is TGCGCCAGCAGCCAACTCCCTAGCGGGAGCTCTGGGGCCAACGTCCTGACTTTC.